Each of the 31 T cell receptor beta chains below was sequenced from the same sample in a study of T cell responses to AZD1222 COVID-19 vaccine. Some clones are missing from TCRdb's copy, which holds only in-frame ones; the method was immunoSEQ multiplex PCR. Counted here are about 75,000 clones, around 88% occurring once; the ten biggest clones make up 8% to 10%. Sequences were derived from peripheral blood, sampled 28 days after the second dose of the MenACWY control vaccine. Receptors were obtained from an adult who received the MenACWY meningococcal vaccine as a control.

V and J are TRBV2 and TRBJ2-7; D is perhaps TRBD2 (7 bases). Per germline, CDR1 SNHLY and CDR2 FYNNEI. The V end was cut by 7 bases, the J end by 5 bases, with 18 bases between. CDR3 length: 14 amino acids. CDR3 nucleotides: TGTGCCAGCAAGGGGGGGATCGGGGCTAACGAGCAGTACTTC. It encodes CASKGGIGANEQYF. Full variable domain (remainder filled in from reference TRBV2 and TRBJ2-7): EPEVTQTPSHQVTQMGQEVILRCVPISNHLYFYWYRQILGQKVEFLVSFYNNEISEKSEIFDDQFSVERPDGSNFTLKIRSTKLEDSAMYFCASKGGIGANEQYFGPGTRLTVT.

The rearrangement links TRBV4-2 to TRBJ1-4, with D unclear. V lost 1 base and J 5 bases, leaving 14 bases between the germline ends. The CDR3 is 16 residues long. In germline, CDR1 is LGHNA, CDR2 YNFKEQ. The CDR3 DNA is TGTGCCAGCAGCCAAGCGAATGGGCAGGCGAATGAAAAACTGTTTTTT. Its translation: CASSQANGQANEKLFF.

The V and J genes are TRBV11-3 and TRBJ1-2, with D perhaps matching TRBD1 (6 bases). The CDR3 is 18 amino acids. V lost 0 bases and J 1 base, leaving 18 bases between the germline ends. Germline V gene data show CDR1 as SGHNT and CDR2 as YENEEA. The CDR3 sequence is CASSLDWGGPDCNYGYTF. The CDR3 coding sequence is TGTGCCAGCAGCTTAGACTGGGGGGGCCCCGACTGTAACTATGGCTACACCTTC.

The V gene is TRBV5-1, the J gene TRBJ2-5; possibly TRBD1 for D (5 bases). CDR3 length: 14 residues. V was cut by 0 bases and J by 1 base, with 7 bases left in between. In germline, CDR1 is SGHRS, CDR2 YFSETQ. The CDR3 loop is CASSLVGPQETQYF. The CDR3 bases are TGCGCCAGCAGCTTGGTGGGGCCCCAAGAGACCCAGTACTTC.

The rearrangement links TRBV5-6 to TRBJ2-7, with TRBD1 matching over 11 bases. Germline V gene lookup returns CDR1 SGHDT and CDR2 YYEEEE. V lost 4 bases, J lost 1 base, and 7 bases stayed unmatched. The CDR3 is 16 residues long. CDR3 sequence: CASSPEGQGASYEQYF. As DNA, the CDR3 is TGTGCCAGCAGCCCGGAAGGACAGGGGGCATCCTACGAGCAGTACTTC.

This rearrangement joins TRBV3-1 (or the pseudogene TRBV3-2) to TRBJ1-1, with D possibly TRBD1 on 5 matching bases. With 1 base removed from V and 3 bases from J, the gap between germline ends came to 12 bases. The CDR3 extends over 15 amino acids. CDR1 LGHDT and CDR2 YNNKEL come from the germline V gene (reference sequence). The CDR3: CASSQVITGDTEAFF. CDR3 bases: TGTGCCAGCAGCCAAGTTATTACAGGAGACACTGAAGCTTTCTTT.

The chain recombines TRBV13 with TRBJ1-4; TRBD1 is a possible D gene (5 bases). The CDR3 is 15 residues long. With 5 bases removed from V and 0 bases from J, the gap between germline ends came to 10 bases. CDR1 is PRHDT and CDR2 is FYEKMQ in the germline V gene (reference sequence). CDR3 nucleotide sequence: TGTGCCAGCAGCGCCCGAGGGGCAACTAATGAAAAACTGTTTTTT. This gives the protein CASSARGATNEKLFF.

Only one count was recorded for this clone. V gene TRBV18 combines with J gene TRBJ1-2; 8 bases line up with TRBD1. The CDR3 sequence is 17 residues long. Looked up from germline, CDR1 is KGHSH and CDR2 is LQKENI. Unmatched junction bases numbered 15, after V lost 6 bases and J lost 3 bases. The CDR3 DNA is TGTGCCAGCTCCTCTGGGGACAGGAACCTTCGGCACTATGGCTACACCTTC. Protein product: CASSSGDRNLRHYGYTF.

The V call is TRBV5-5, the J call TRBJ1-3, with 9 bases lining up with TRBD1. The CDR3 has 16 residues. In germline, CDR1 is SGHKS, CDR2 YYEKEE (reference sequence). J lost 2 bases, V lost 4 bases, and 7 bases had no gene match. CDR3 region: CASSRGQGNAGNTIYF. The CDR3 nucleotides are TGTGCCAGCAGCCGGGGACAGGGCAACGCTGGAAACACCATATATTTT.

J is TRBJ1-2 and V is TRBV27; 8 nucleotides line up with TRBD1. There are 16 residues in the CDR3. Germline trimming cut 3 bases from V and 5 bases from J; bases unmatched to any gene: 11. Germline lookup yields CDR1 MNHEY and CDR2 SMNVEV (reference sequence). The CDR3: CASSLIRSGTGYGYTF. As DNA, the CDR3 is TGTGCCAGCAGTTTGATAAGGAGTGGGACAGGTTATGGCTACACCTTC.

The chain recombines TRBV6-5 with TRBJ2-7; 8 positions match TRBD1. This CDR3 is 14 amino acids long. The V and J ends lost 6 bases and 1 base, in that order; junction bases with no gene match: 5. Per germline, CDR1 MNHEY and CDR2 SVGAGI. The CDR3 sequence: CASSPGQGSYEQYF. CDR3 coding DNA: TGTGCCAGCAGCCCCGGACAGGGTTCCTACGAGCAGTACTTC.

This clone was seen many times. This rearrangement joins TRBV9 to TRBJ2-7; no clear D. The ends were cut back, 2 bases at V and 4 bases at J, with 10 bases in the middle. This CDR3 spans 13 amino acids. Looked up from germline, CDR1 is SGDLS and CDR2 is YYNGEE. As DNA, the CDR3 is TGTGCCAGCAGCGTCTCCCCAAAGTACGAGCAGTACTTC. It translates to CASSVSPKYEQYF.

The chain's CDR3 is CASSIEGIGNQPQHF. The DNA for the CDR3 is TGTGCCAGTAGTATAGAGGGGATAGGCAATCAGCCCCAGCATTTT. The rearrangement links TRBV19 to TRBJ1-5, with unresolved D. This CDR3 region has 15 residues. Germline V CDR1 and CDR2: LNHDA, SQIVND (reference sequence). Trimming pared 0 bases from V and 2 bases from J, leaving 8 bases between.

The chain carries TRBV30 and TRBJ1-5; D is uncertain. Deletions cut 3 bases from V and 9 bases from J, with 15 bases between. CDR3 length equals 13 residues. The V gene's germline CDR1 is GTSNPN and CDR2 SVGIG (reference sequence). The CDR3 loop reads CAWSGLGLGPQHF. In DNA form, the CDR3 reads TGTGCCTGGAGCGGACTGGGCCTGGGGCCCCAGCATTTT.

J is TRBJ2-1 and V is TRBV28; the D call may be TRBD1 or TRBD2 (6 bases each). V lost 8 bases and J 4 bases, leaving 9 bases between the germline ends. CDR1 is MDHEN and CDR2 is SYDVKM in the germline V gene. The CDR3 sequence is 12 residues long. CDR3 sequence (DNA): TGTGCCAGCCGAGGGGGGTACAATGAGCAGTTCTTC. Amino acid sequence: CASRGGYNEQFF.

The V call is TRBV28, the J call TRBJ1-5; no clear D. Between the trimmed V and J ends, which lost 2 bases and 3 bases, there was a span of 8 bases. CDR3 length equals 14 residues. Germline V gives CDR1 MDHEN, CDR2 SYDVKM. The CDR3 sequence is CASSLRPTNQPQHF. The CDR3 coding sequence is TGTGCCAGCAGTTTAAGGCCCACCAATCAGCCCCAGCATTTT.

The chain carries TRBV24-1 and TRBJ1-2; a weak D match, TRBD1 (6 bases). This CDR3 is built from 15 residues. With 3 bases removed from V and 4 bases from J, the gap between germline ends came to 14 bases. CDR1 is KGHDR, CDR2 SFDVKD, per germline. The CDR3 DNA sequence: TGTGCCACCAGTGATACGAAACAGGGAGGCTATGGCTACACCTTC. The encoded protein is CATSDTKQGGYGYTF.

This clone was counted only a few times. V gene TRBV5-1 combines with J gene TRBJ1-1; 7 nucleotides match TRBD1. V shed 4 bases and J 4 bases; nucleotides not matched to a gene: 7. The CDR3 runs to 14 residues. Germline-derived CDR1 and CDR2 are SGHRS and YFSETQ. The CDR3 DNA reads as TGCGCCAGCAGCCCAAACAGGGGAAGCACTGAAGCTTTCTTT. Its translation: CASSPNRGSTEAFF. Combining the CDR3 with reference TRBV5-1 and TRBJ1-1 gives the whole variable domain KAGVTQTPRYLIKTRGQQVTLSCSPISGHRSVSWYQQTPGQGLQFLFEYFSETQRNKGNFPGRFSGRQFSNSRSEMNVSTLELGDSALYLCASSPNRGSTEAFFGQGTRLTVV.

The rearrangement uses TRBV18 and TRBJ2-7; 11 nucleotides align to TRBD1. The junction had 4 bases not matched to a gene; V was cut back by 4 bases and J by 2 bases. This CDR3 comprises 15 residues. Per the germline V gene, CDR1 is KGHSH and CDR2 is LQKENI. The CDR3 coding sequence is TGTGCCAGCTCACGGGGACAGGGGGGAACCTACGAGCAGTACTTC. It is translated as CASSRGQGGTYEQYF. The whole variable domain, remainder taken from reference TRBV18 and TRBJ2-7, is NAGVMQNPRHLVRRRGQEARLRCSPMKGHSHVYWYRQLPEEGLKFMVYLQKENIIDESGMPKERFSAEFPKEGPSILRIQQVVRGDSAAYFCASSRGQGGTYEQYFGPGTRLTVT.

The rearrangement joins TRBV7-2 to TRBJ1-5; maybe TRBD1 (5 bases). V lost 5 bases and J lost 2, with 13 bases in between. CDR1 and CDR2 (germline): SGHTA, FQGNSA. This CDR3 region has 15 residues. CDR3 sequence reads: CASSPRAGGNQPQHF. The CDR3 DNA sequence: TGTGCCAGCAGCCCCAGGGCGGGGGGCAATCAGCCCCAGCATTTT.

V is TRBV2 and J is TRBJ2-5; D is unresolved. V gave up 8 bases and J gave up 5 bases, with 9 bases separating them. The CDR3 contains 11 residues. Germline V gene sequence: CDR1 SNHLY, CDR2 FYNNEI. The CDR3 loop is CASEILETQYF. The CDR3 region has the DNA TGTGCCAGCGAGATACTGGAGACCCAGTACTTC.

The sample holds one count of this clone. This sequence joins TRBV28 and TRBJ1-1; D might be TRBD1 (6 bases). Germline V lookup: CDR1 MDHEN, CDR2 SYDVKM. This CDR3 comprises 13 residues. V lost 7 bases and J 7 bases, leaving 16 bases between the germline ends. As DNA, the CDR3 is TGTGCCAGCAATGGGCAGGGGAGGGATGAAGCTTTCTTT. Its translation: CASNGQGRDEAFF.

J is TRBJ2-5 and V is TRBV10-3; the D gene is possibly TRBD2 (6 bases). This CDR3 comprises 15 residues. In germline, CDR1 is ENHRY, CDR2 SYGVKD. Trimming cost V 5 bases and J 3 bases, with 16 bases left between them. This CDR3 is CAISFRAGSEETQYF. In nucleotides, the CDR3 is TGTGCCATCAGTTTCCGCGCGGGAAGTGAAGAGACCCAGTACTTC.

The V gene is TRBV11-1, the J gene TRBJ2-5, with D perhaps matching TRBD2 (6 bases). Germline CDR1 reads SGHAT; CDR2 reads FQDESV (reference sequence). This CDR3 is 15 amino acids long. Trimming took off 1 base at V and 0 bases at J, with 9 bases between the two ends. Written as DNA, the CDR3 is TGTGCCAGCAGCTTAGATGGGGGGAACCAAGAGACCCAGTACTTC. Residues: CASSLDGGNQETQYF. Based on the CDR3 plus reference TRBV11-1 and TRBJ2-5, the full variable domain is EAEVAQSPRYKITEKSQAVAFWCDPISGHATLYWYRQILGQGPELLVQFQDESVVDDSQLPKDRFSAERLKGVDSTLKIQPAELGDSAMYLCASSLDGGNQETQYFGPGTRLLVL.

The V call is TRBV9, the J call TRBJ1-2; weak D call: TRBD1 (5 bases). The germline CDR1 and CDR2 sequences are SGDLS and YYNGEE. The V end was cut by 3 bases, the J end by 7 bases, with 16 bases between. CDR3 size: 14 residues. The CDR3 coding sequence is TGTGCCAGCAGCGACCCCTCCGGGGCAGGTGGCTACACCTTC. Residues: CASSDPSGAGGYTF.

This clone was seen a single time. This chain links TRBV19 with TRBJ2-3, with D unclear. V lost 2 bases and J 6 bases, leaving 12 bases between the germline ends. Looked up from germline, CDR1 is LNHDA and CDR2 is SQIVND (reference sequence). The CDR3 is made up of 14 amino acids. CDR3 sequence: CASSITKSRDTQYF. CDR3 in DNA: TGTGCCAGTAGTATAACCAAATCCCGGGATACGCAGTATTTT.

V and J are TRBV11-2 and TRBJ2-7; 10 nucleotides match TRBD2. The V gene end was trimmed by 5 bases and the J gene end by 4 bases; junction bases not matched to a gene: 5. CDR3 size: 14 residues. Germline V lookup: CDR1 SGHAT, CDR2 FQNNGV. This CDR3 reads CASSKAGGPYEQYF. The CDR3 DNA follows: TGTGCCAGCAGCAAAGCGGGGGGGCCTTACGAGCAGTACTTC. The complete variable domain, with remaining parts taken from reference TRBV11-2 and TRBJ2-7, reads EAGVAQSPRYKIIEKRQSVAFWCNPISGHATLYWYQQILGQGPKLLIQFQNNGVVDDSQLPKDRFSAERLKGVDSTLKIQPAKLEDSAVYLCASSKAGGPYEQYFGPGTRLTVT.

This clone has a single count. The V call is TRBV7-2, the J call TRBJ2-6, with 7 nucleotides matching TRBD1. Trimming at V came to 0 bases and at J to 0 bases, leaving 11 bases not matched to a gene. CDR3 length: 20 amino acids. Germline assignment: CDR1 SGHTA and CDR2 FQGNSA. The CDR3 loop reads CASSLAHKRGRPSGANVLTF. The CDR3 DNA reads TGTGCCAGCAGCTTAGCCCACAAGAGGGGGCGTCCCTCTGGGGCCAACGTCCTGACTTTC.

The chain is built from TRBV19 and TRBJ1-5; 7 nucleotides align to TRBD1. The CDR3 length is 16 residues. V lost 5 bases to trimming and J lost 5 bases; unmatched junction nucleotides: 12. Germline V gives CDR1 LNHDA, CDR2 SQIVND (reference sequence). The CDR3 region is CASSLPGQSYYQPQHF. The CDR3 nucleotides are TGTGCCAGTAGTTTGCCGGGACAGAGCTACTATCAGCCCCAGCATTTT.

This clone was observed a single time. The same CDR3 can be traced to other DNA sequences in this sample. The genes are TRBV28 and TRBJ1-3; D remains ambiguous. Per the germline V gene, CDR1 is MDHEN and CDR2 is SYDVKM. This CDR3 has 14 amino acids. Trimming took off 6 bases at V and 1 base at J, with 10 bases between the two ends. CDR3 protein: CASSPPGSGNTIYF. The CDR3 DNA follows: TGTGCCAGCAGCCCCCCCGGGTCTGGAAACACCATATATTTT.

CDR3 in DNA: TGTGCCAGCAGCTTATACCCCTCCTACGAGCAGTACTTC. Its protein is CASSLYPSYEQYF. This chain connects TRBV7-3 to TRBJ2-7; no clear D gene. Germline CDR1 SGHTA, CDR2 FQGTGA. V lost 2 bases to trimming and J lost 0 bases, with 5 bases between them. This CDR3 is 13 amino acids long.